One sample yielded the 21 T cell receptor beta chains listed below, sequenced in a study of T cell responses to AZD1222 COVID-19 vaccine. The table came from immunoSEQ multiplex PCR; TCRdb's copy has only in-frame clones and leaves some out. The data hold 79,000 or so clones, with more than 60% observed a single time. The sequences come from peripheral blood, collected 28 days after the second dose of the MenACWY control vaccine. The source is an adult who received the MenACWY meningococcal vaccine as a control.

The table lists this clone with a few counts. The V call is TRBV10-3, the J call TRBJ2-1; 14 bases are a match to TRBD2. Germline CDR1 and CDR2: ENHRY and SYGVKD. The V and J ends lost 3 bases and 8 bases, in that order; junction bases with no gene match: 6. The CDR3 is 16 residues long. CDR3 in amino acids: CAISDPGLAGDYEQFF. The CDR3 region has the DNA TGTGCCATCAGTGACCCGGGACTAGCGGGGGACTATGAGCAGTTCTTC.

In this sample, this clone turned up a few times. The rearrangement joins TRBV6-1 to TRBJ1-6; 10 bases line up with TRBD1. CDR1 MNHNS and CDR2 SASEGT come from the germline V gene. Trimming cost V 3 bases and J 9 bases; bases outside gene matches: 2. The CDR3 runs to 14 residues. CDR3 DNA: TGTGCCAGCAGTGATAGACAGGGGGCTTCACCCCTCCACTTT. This gives the protein CASSDRQGASPLHF.

This chain joins TRBV2 and TRBJ2-7, with 9 positions matching TRBD2. Germline CDR1 is SNHLY and CDR2 is FYNNEI. The CDR3 is 15 residues long. V shed 7 bases and J 0 bases; nucleotides not matched to a gene: 7. In DNA, the CDR3 is TGTGCCAGCAATTTAGCGGGAGTTAACTCCTACGAGCAGTACTTC. Protein product: CASNLAGVNSYEQYF. The whole variable domain, filled in from reference TRBV2 and TRBJ2-7, reads EPEVTQTPSHQVTQMGQEVILRCVPISNHLYFYWYRQILGQKVEFLVSFYNNEISEKSEIFDDQFSVERPDGSNFTLKIRSTKLEDSAMYFCASNLAGVNSYEQYFGPGTRLTVT.

CDR3 DNA: TGTGCCAGCAGCCCTGACGGATACAATCAGCCCCAGCATTTT. It codes for CASSPDGYNQPQHF. This chain uses TRBV9 with TRBJ1-5, with no clear D. This CDR3 is 14 amino acids long. CDR1 is SGDLS and CDR2 is YYNGEE in the germline V gene. V was cut by 4 bases and J by 3 bases, with 11 bases left in between.

V usage is TRBV5-1 and J usage is TRBJ2-7, with D tentatively TRBD2 (5 bases). V was trimmed by 0 bases and J by 0 bases, leaving 19 bases between them. Germline values: CDR1 SGHRS, CDR2 YFSETQ. There are 18 residues in the CDR3. CDR3 amino acids: CASSLALRTMTISYEQYF. The CDR3 DNA follows: TGCGCCAGCAGCTTGGCCTTGCGGACCATGACTATCTCCTACGAGCAGTACTTC.

This clone has only one observation. The chain is built from TRBV7-8 and TRBJ2-7; 7 nucleotides match TRBD2. With V trimmed by 5 bases and J by 0 bases, 4 bases remained unmatched. The CDR3 covers 14 residues. Germline V gene sequence: CDR1 SGHVS, CDR2 FQNEAQ. This chain's CDR3 is CASSTGGFSYEQYF. As DNA, the CDR3 is TGTGCCAGCAGCACCGGGGGGTTCTCCTACGAGCAGTACTTC.

The J gene is TRBJ1-1, the V gene TRBV30; D is unresolved. Germline values: CDR1 GTSNPN, CDR2 SVGIG (reference sequence). There are 14 residues in the CDR3. The V end lost 3 bases, the J end lost 5 bases, and 16 bases lay between the germline ends. This CDR3 is CAWSLRTPRTEAFF. Written as DNA, the CDR3 is TGTGCCTGGAGCCTCCGGACCCCTAGGACTGAAGCTTTCTTT.

The rearrangement links TRBV5-5 to TRBJ2-5; weak D call: TRBD1 (5 bases). There are 14 residues in the CDR3. Germline lookup yields CDR1 SGHKS and CDR2 YYEKEE (reference sequence). V was cut by 4 bases and J by 5 bases, with 15 bases left in between. CDR3 in amino acids: CASSVTVFPETQYF. CDR3 bases: TGTGCCAGCAGCGTGACAGTATTCCCTGAGACCCAGTACTTC.

J is TRBJ2-1 and V is TRBV5-1; perhaps TRBD2 as D (6 bases). CDR1 and CDR2 (germline): SGHRS, YFSETQ. This CDR3 has 14 amino acids. The germline V and J ends were trimmed by 0 bases and 5 bases, with 9 bases remaining between them. CDR3 loop: CASSLEGLHNEQFF. The CDR3 DNA is TGCGCCAGCAGCTTGGAGGGACTCCACAATGAGCAGTTCTTC.

This sequence joins TRBV7-8 and TRBJ2-2; TRBD1 matches at 7 bases. CDR3 length: 13 residues. In germline, CDR1 is SGHVS, CDR2 FQNEAQ. The trim removed 5 bases at V and 6 bases at J, leaving 3 bases unmatched. The CDR3 region has the DNA TGTGCCAGCAGCCAAACAGGGGCCGGGGAGCTGTTTTTT. Translation: CASSQTGAGELFF.

This clone occurred once. The chain uses TRBV24-1 and TRBJ2-2; D might be TRBD1 (5 bases). Trimming pared 5 bases from V and 6 bases from J, leaving 21 bases between. This CDR3 contains 17 residues. Germline V lookup: CDR1 KGHDR, CDR2 SFDVKD. CDR3 sequence: CATSALRQIKDPGELFF. CDR3 DNA sequence: TGTGCCACCAGTGCCTTGAGACAGATTAAGGACCCCGGGGAGCTGTTTTTT.

The rearrangement uses TRBV19 and TRBJ1-1, with D hard to call. The CDR3 has 13 amino acids. Trimming took 5 bases from V and 5 from J, leaving 12 bases between them. Germline V gene lookup returns CDR1 LNHDA and CDR2 SQIVND (reference sequence). The CDR3 loop is CASSSWGATEAFF. As DNA, the CDR3 is TGTGCCAGTAGTTCTTGGGGAGCGACTGAAGCTTTCTTT.

The V gene is TRBV28, the J gene TRBJ2-5; the match to TRBD1 covers 8 bases. The CDR3 is made up of 14 amino acids. The germline V gene encodes CDR1 MDHEN and CDR2 SYDVKM. V was clipped by 5 bases and J by 5 bases; unmatched bases: 7. The CDR3 loop is CASSTPGGLETQYF. The CDR3 coding sequence is TGTGCCAGCAGTACACCAGGGGGCTTGGAGACCCAGTACTTC.

V gene TRBV9 combines with J gene TRBJ1-1; tentative D call: TRBD1 (6 bases). CDR3 size: 16 residues. V was shortened by 2 bases and J by 1 base, with 15 bases between the two germline ends. The V gene's germline CDR1 is SGDLS and CDR2 YYNGEE. In DNA form, the CDR3 reads TGTGCCAGCAGCGTCCTTAGGGGACACCCGAACACTGAAGCTTTCTTT. Translated: CASSVLRGHPNTEAFF.

The chain carries TRBV11-2 and TRBJ1-6, with D uncertain. Per the germline V gene, CDR1 is SGHAT and CDR2 is FQNNGV. The CDR3 totals 14 residues. The V end was cut by 3 bases, the J end by 9 bases, with 12 bases between. The CDR3 reads CASSFLGSGSPLHF. The CDR3 nucleotides are TGTGCCAGCAGCTTTCTGGGGTCGGGTTCACCCCTCCACTTT.

The V and J genes are TRBV7-9 and TRBJ1-1; TRBD1 is a possible D gene (6 bases). Trimming pared 10 bases from V and 1 base from J, leaving 13 bases between. This CDR3 is 13 amino acids long. CDR1 is SEHNR and CDR2 is FQNEAQ in the germline V gene (reference sequence). CDR3 in DNA: TGTGCCATGGAGACGGGACAGAACACTGAAGCTTTCTTT. Protein: CAMETGQNTEAFF. Full variable domain (remainder filled in from reference TRBV7-9 and TRBJ1-1): DTGVSQNPRHKITKRGQNVTFRCDPISEHNRLYWYRQTLGQGPEFLTYFQNEAQLEKSRLLSDRFSAERPKGSFSTLEIQRTEQGDSAMYLCAMETGQNTEAFFGQGTRLTVV.

The V call is TRBV7-8, the J call TRBJ2-2; D may be TRBD2 (6 bases). CDR3 length: 16 amino acids. Germline CDR1 is SGHVS and CDR2 is FQNEAQ. V gave up 5 bases and J gave up 4 bases, with 17 bases separating them. CDR3 loop: CASSRGRRGATGELFF. CDR3 coding DNA: TGTGCCAGCAGCCGAGGGCGGCGGGGCGCCACCGGGGAGCTGTTTTTT.

CDR3 loop: CASSPRLNSPLHF. The DNA of the CDR3 is TGCGCCAGCAGCCCACGGCTTAATTCACCCCTCCACTTT. The chain couples TRBV5-1 to TRBJ1-6; D is undetermined. V was shortened by 4 bases and J by 6 bases, with 8 bases between the two germline ends. Germline V gene lookup returns CDR1 SGHRS and CDR2 YFSETQ. The CDR3 has 13 residues.

The chain has TRBV5-6 and TRBJ1-2, with D unclear. The CDR3 extends over 16 amino acids. Germline V CDR1 and CDR2: SGHDT, YYEEEE. V was trimmed by 0 bases and J by 1 base, leaving 13 bases between them. This chain's CDR3 is CASSLVGRLVNYGYTF. CDR3 sequence (DNA): TGTGCCAGCAGCTTGGTAGGCCGCCTAGTTAACTATGGCTACACCTTC.

This clone was recorded at least ten times. This chain links TRBV4-1 with TRBJ1-1; D is undetermined. Looked up from germline, CDR1 is MGHRA and CDR2 is YSYEKL. Trimming took off 1 base at V and 3 bases at J, with 6 bases between the two ends. This CDR3 spans 13 amino acids. CDR3 loop: CASSQASDTEAFF. CDR3 coding DNA: TGCGCCAGCAGCCAAGCGAGTGACACTGAAGCTTTCTTT.

This clone has more than one count but fewer than ten. The CDR3 DNA reads TGTGCCAGCAGTTTCGCCGGGAAATGGAACACCGGGGAGCTGTTTTTT. This codes for CASSFAGKWNTGELFF. The chain combines TRBV28 with TRBJ2-2, with a possible D match to TRBD2 (5 bases). Per the germline V gene, CDR1 is MDHEN and CDR2 is SYDVKM. The V end was cut by 3 bases, the J end by 1 base, with 12 bases between. CDR3 length equals 16 residues. Filled out from reference TRBV28 and TRBJ2-2, the complete variable domain reads DVKVTQSSRYLVKRTGEKVFLECVQDMDHENMFWYRQDPGLGLRLIYFSYDVKMKEKGDIPEGYSVSREKKERFSLILESASTNQTSMYLCASSFAGKWNTGELFFGEGSRLTVL.